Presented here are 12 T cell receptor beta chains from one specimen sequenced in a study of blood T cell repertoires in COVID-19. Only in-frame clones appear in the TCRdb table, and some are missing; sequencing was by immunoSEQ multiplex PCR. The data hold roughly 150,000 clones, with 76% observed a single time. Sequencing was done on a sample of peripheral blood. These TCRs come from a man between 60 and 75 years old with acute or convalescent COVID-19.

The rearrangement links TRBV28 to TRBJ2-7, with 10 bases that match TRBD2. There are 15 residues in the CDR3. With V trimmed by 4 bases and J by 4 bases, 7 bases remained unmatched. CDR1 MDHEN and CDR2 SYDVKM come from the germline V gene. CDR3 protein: CASSSPAGGGYEQYF. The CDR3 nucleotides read TGTGCCAGCAGTTCCCCAGCGGGAGGGGGGTACGAGCAGTACTTC.

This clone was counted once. The CDR3 sequence is CASSLASIRASGANVLTF. As DNA, the CDR3 is TGTGCCAGCAGCTTGGCTTCGATCCGCGCCTCTGGGGCCAACGTCCTGACTTTC. The rearrangement uses TRBV5-4 and TRBJ2-6; no clear D gene. From germline, CDR1 is SGHNT and CDR2 YYREEE (reference sequence). The CDR3 spans 18 residues. V lost 0 bases and J lost 0, with 13 bases in between.

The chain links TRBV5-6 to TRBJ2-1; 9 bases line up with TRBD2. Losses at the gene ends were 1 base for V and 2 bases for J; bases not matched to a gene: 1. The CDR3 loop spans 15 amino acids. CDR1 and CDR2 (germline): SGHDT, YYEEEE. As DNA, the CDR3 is TGTGCCAGCAGCTTGCGACTAGCGGCCTACAATGAGCAGTTCTTC. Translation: CASSLRLAAYNEQFF.

In nucleotides, the CDR3 is TGTGCCACCTCTCGAGGGGGAACAATGAACACTGAAGCTTTCTTT. It encodes CATSRGGTMNTEAFF. The rearrangement links TRBV24-1 to TRBJ1-1; tentatively, D is TRBD1 (6 bases). Germline V gene sequence: CDR1 KGHDR, CDR2 SFDVKD. The CDR3 consists of 15 residues. Deletions cut 9 bases from V and 0 bases from J, with 16 bases between.

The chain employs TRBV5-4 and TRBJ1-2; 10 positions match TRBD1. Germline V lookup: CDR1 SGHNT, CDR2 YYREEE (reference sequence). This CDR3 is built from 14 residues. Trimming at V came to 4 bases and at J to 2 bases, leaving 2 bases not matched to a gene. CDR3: CASSGDRGNYGYTF. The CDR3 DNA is TGTGCCAGCAGCGGGGACAGGGGAAACTATGGCTACACCTTC.

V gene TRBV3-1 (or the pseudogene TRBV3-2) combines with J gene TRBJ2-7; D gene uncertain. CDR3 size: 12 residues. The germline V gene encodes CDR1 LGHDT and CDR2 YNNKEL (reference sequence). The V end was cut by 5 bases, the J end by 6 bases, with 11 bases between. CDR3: CASSRDGSEQYF. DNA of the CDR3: TGTGCCAGCAGCAGAGATGGTAGCGAGCAGTACTTC.

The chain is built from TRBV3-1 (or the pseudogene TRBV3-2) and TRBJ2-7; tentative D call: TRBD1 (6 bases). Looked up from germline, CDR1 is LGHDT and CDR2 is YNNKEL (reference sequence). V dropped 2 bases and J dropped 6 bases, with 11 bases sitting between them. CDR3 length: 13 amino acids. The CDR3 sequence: CASSQTQGFEQYF. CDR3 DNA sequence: TGTGCCAGCAGCCAAACACAGGGTTTCGAGCAGTACTTC.

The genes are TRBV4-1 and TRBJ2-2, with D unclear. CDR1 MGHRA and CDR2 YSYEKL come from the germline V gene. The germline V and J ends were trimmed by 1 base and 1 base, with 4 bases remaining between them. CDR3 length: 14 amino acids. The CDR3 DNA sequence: TGCGCCAGCAGCCAAGCCAGGAACACCGGGGAGCTGTTTTTT. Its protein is CASSQARNTGELFF.

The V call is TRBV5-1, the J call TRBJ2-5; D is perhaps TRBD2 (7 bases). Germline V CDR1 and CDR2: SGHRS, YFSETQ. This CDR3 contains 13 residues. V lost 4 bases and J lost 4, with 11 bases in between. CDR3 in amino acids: CASSPRGPETQYF. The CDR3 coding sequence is TGCGCCAGCAGCCCGCGGGGGCCAGAGACCCAGTACTTC.

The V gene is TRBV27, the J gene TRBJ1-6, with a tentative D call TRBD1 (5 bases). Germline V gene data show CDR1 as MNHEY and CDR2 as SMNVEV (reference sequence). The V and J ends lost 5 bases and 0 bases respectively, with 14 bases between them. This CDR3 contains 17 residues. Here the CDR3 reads CASSPAGPSSYNSPLHF. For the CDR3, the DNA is TGTGCCAGCAGTCCGGCGGGGCCTAGCTCCTATAATTCACCCCTCCACTTT.

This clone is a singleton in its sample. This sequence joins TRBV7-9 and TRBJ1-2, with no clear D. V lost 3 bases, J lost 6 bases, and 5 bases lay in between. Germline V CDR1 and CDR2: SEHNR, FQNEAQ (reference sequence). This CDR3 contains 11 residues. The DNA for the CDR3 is TGTGCCAGCAGCTTGTTAAATGGCTACACCTTC. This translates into CASSLLNGYTF.

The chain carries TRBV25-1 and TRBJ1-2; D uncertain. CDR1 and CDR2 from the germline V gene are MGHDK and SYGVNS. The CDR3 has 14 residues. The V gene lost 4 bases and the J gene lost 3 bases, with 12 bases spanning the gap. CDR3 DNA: TGTGCCAGCAGTGTACCCGGGGTTGACTATGGCTACACCTTC. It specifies CASSVPGVDYGYTF.